These 7 T cell receptor beta chains came from one sample sequenced in a study of OX40 agonist ivuxolimab in advanced cancers. Produced via immunoSEQ multiplex PCR; TCRdb's table is partial and in-frame only. The data show 45,000 to 70,000 clones, 75% to 85% seen once. The specimen was CD4+ or CD8+ T cells sorted from blood, collected in a trial of the OX40 agonist ivuxolimab. The receptors were sampled from an adult with an advanced solid tumor such as melanoma, head and neck, liver or kidney cancer.

This clone was picked up a small number of times. This CDR3 reads CASSIGPLTDTQYF. CDR3 coding DNA: TGTGCCAGTAGTATTGGGCCTCTTACAGATACGCAGTATTTT. This rearrangement joins TRBV19 to TRBJ2-3; D gene ambiguous. Trimming shortened V by 3 bases and J by 3 bases, and 10 bases separated the two germline ends. Germline CDR1 LNHDA, CDR2 SQIVND (reference sequence). The CDR3 is 14 residues long.

CDR3 nucleotides: TGTGCCAGCAGCCTACGTCCTCAGGGAACTAATGAAAAACTGTTTTTT. Translated: CASSLRPQGTNEKLFF. The chain joins TRBV11-2 to TRBJ1-4, with TRBD1 as a possible D gene (5 bases). CDR3 length: 16 residues. Deletions cut 5 bases from V and 1 base from J, with 14 bases between. Per the germline V gene, CDR1 is SGHAT and CDR2 is FQNNGV.

The rearrangement uses TRBV7-7 and TRBJ2-5; D might be TRBD2 (7 bases). This CDR3 region has 15 residues. Germline CDR1 reads SSHAT; CDR2 reads FNYEAQ (reference sequence). V was shortened by 2 bases and J by 4 bases, with 14 bases between the two germline ends. The CDR3 sequence: CASSLNSGEGETQYF. The CDR3, as DNA: TGTGCCAGCAGCTTAAACTCAGGGGAGGGAGAGACCCAGTACTTC.

This clone has just a few counts. V usage is TRBV5-6 and J usage is TRBJ2-6; 7 bases agree with TRBD1. Unmatched junction bases numbered 16, after V lost 3 bases and J lost 4 bases. Germline values: CDR1 SGHDT, CDR2 YYEEEE. This CDR3 spans 19 amino acids. The CDR3: CASSSTGDWWESGANVLTF. As DNA, the CDR3 is TGTGCCAGCAGCTCAACAGGGGATTGGTGGGAGTCCGGGGCCAACGTCCTGACTTTC.

V usage is TRBV9 and J usage is TRBJ2-7; D tentatively fits TRBD1 or TRBD2 (5 bases each). Germline CDR1 reads SGDLS; CDR2 reads YYNGEE. The CDR3 has 15 amino acids. Trimming left V 4 bases short and J 3 bases short, with 17 bases between. CDR3: CASSPRGEPYYEQYF. The CDR3 coding sequence is TGTGCCAGCAGCCCTCGAGGGGAGCCGTACTACGAGCAGTACTTC.

The rearrangement joins TRBV19 to TRBJ1-2; TRBD1 might be the D (5 bases). Germline V gives CDR1 LNHDA, CDR2 SQIVND (reference sequence). The germline V and J ends were trimmed by 3 bases and 4 bases, with 9 bases remaining between them. The CDR3 totals 13 residues. The CDR3 loop is CASSMRDSYGYTF. CDR3 bases: TGTGCCAGTAGTATGAGGGACTCCTATGGCTACACCTTC.

The chain employs TRBV2 and TRBJ2-7; 8 nucleotides align to TRBD2. CDR1 SNHLY and CDR2 FYNNEI come from the germline V gene. Trimming removed 3 bases from V and 0 bases from J; junction bases left unmatched: 4. The CDR3 is 15 residues long. This CDR3 is CASSDGGRFSYEQYF. The CDR3 DNA follows: TGTGCCAGCAGTGACGGCGGGAGGTTCTCCTACGAGCAGTACTTC. Variable domain in full (rest from reference TRBV2 and TRBJ2-7): EPEVTQTPSHQVTQMGQEVILRCVPISNHLYFYWYRQILGQKVEFLVSFYNNEISEKSEIFDDQFSVERPDGSNFTLKIRSTKLEDSAMYFCASSDGGRFSYEQYFGPGTRLTVT.